These 20 T cell receptor beta chains share one sample of origin, sequenced in a study of blood T cells in healthy people across ages. A second PCR of roughly 7 to 11 cycles used a sample-barcoded 5' primer and a J-beta primer mix. TCRdb re-analysed the 5' RACE reads in MiXCR, keeping a single row per CDR3 protein. The sample includes 800,000 to 900,000 distinct CDR3 sequences, 60% to 80% of them seen just once. Sequencing used blood. The source is a man aged 25 to 45 in good health.

This clonotype was found a few times. The gene calls are TRBV29-1 and TRBJ2-7; D may be TRBD1 (5 bases). In germline, CDR1 is SQVTM, CDR2 ANQGSEA. Deletions cut 6 bases from V and 6 bases from J, with 15 bases between. The CDR3 length is 12 residues. CDR3 in DNA: TGCAGCGTACTGACACGTAGGGGCGAGCAGTACTTC. Residues: CSVLTRRGEQYF.

The chain uses TRBV7-9 and TRBJ2-4; 9 bases match TRBD1. CDR1 is SEHNR, CDR2 FQNEAQ, per germline (reference sequence). Trimming at V came to 5 bases and at J to 1 base, leaving 6 bases not matched to a gene. The CDR3 is made up of 16 amino acids. CDR3 DNA: TGTGCCAGCAGCCACCGGGACAGGGATGCCAAAAACATTCAGTACTTC. Its protein is CASSHRDRDAKNIQYF.

V gene TRBV4-3 combines with J gene TRBJ1-2; 8 bases align to TRBD1. V trimming: 3 bases; J trimming: 2 bases; junction bases outside the gene matches: 5. The CDR3 sequence is 15 residues long. CDR1 is LGHNA, CDR2 YSLEER, per germline. The CDR3, as DNA: TGCGCCAGCAGCCAGGACTACAGGGGGAACTATGGCTACACCTTC. Residues: CASSQDYRGNYGYTF.

This clonotype came up once. The rearrangement links TRBV20-1 to TRBJ1-2; D is unclear. Trimming removed 0 bases at V and 4 bases at J, with 12 bases between. In germline, CDR1 is DFQATT, CDR2 SNEGSKA (reference sequence). The CDR3 contains 14 residues. CDR3 nucleotide sequence: TGCAGTGCTAGAGACGGGCAGTCCCCCTATGGCTACACCTTC. It translates to CSARDGQSPYGYTF.

The CDR3 sequence: CASSLAAREGYEQYF. CDR3 sequence (DNA): TGTGCCAGCAGTTTAGCGGCCAGGGAAGGCTACGAGCAGTACTTC. The chain couples TRBV12-3 or TRBV12-4 to TRBJ2-5, with D maybe TRBD1 (5 bases). The assigned J gene may be wrong: the sequence end matches TRBJ2-7 better. The CDR3 is 15 residues long.

This clonotype was recorded only once. The chain combines TRBV7-2 with TRBJ2-3; TRBD1 is a possible D gene (6 bases). V dropped 4 bases and J dropped 10 bases, with 12 bases sitting between them. There are 12 residues in the CDR3. Germline CDR1 is SGHTA and CDR2 is FQGNSA. Here the CDR3 DNA reads TGTGCCAGCAGCTCTCAGGGGCCCCCGCAGTATTTT. It is translated as CASSSQGPPQYF.

In its sample, this clonotype was seen once. The V and J genes are TRBV7-6 and TRBJ1-2; 8 bases are a match to TRBD1. Trimming removed 4 bases from V and 7 bases from J; junction bases left unmatched: 8. Looked up from germline, CDR1 is SGHVS and CDR2 is FNYEAQ. The CDR3 spans 14 residues. The CDR3 DNA follows: TGTGCCAGCAGCTCAGGGGGCCATTCAGGTGGCTACACCTTC. Its translation is CASSSGGHSGGYTF.

The chain is built from TRBV9 and TRBJ2-1; perhaps TRBD2 as D (6 bases). Trimming removed 4 bases at V and 7 bases at J, with 15 bases between. The CDR3 runs 14 residues. Germline CDR1 reads SGDLS; CDR2 reads YYNGEE. CDR3 in amino acids: CASSPGTLGNEQFF. CDR3 DNA sequence: TGTGCCAGCAGCCCCGGGACTCTCGGGAATGAGCAGTTCTTC.

J is TRBJ2-1 and V is TRBV25-1, with TRBD2 matching 12 bases. Losses at the gene ends were 5 bases for V and 8 bases for J; bases not matched to a gene: 7. Germline CDR1 is MGHDK and CDR2 is SYGVNS. The CDR3 has 15 amino acids. The CDR3 DNA reads TGTGCCAGCAGTTCCCTAGCGGGGGGGCCCCATGAGCAGTTCTTC. Translating it yields CASSSLAGGPHEQFF. Complete variable domain (other parts from reference TRBV25-1 and TRBJ2-1): EADIYQTPRYLVIGTGKKITLECSQTMGHDKMYWYQQDPGMELHLIHYSYGVNSTEKGDLSSESTVSRIRTEHFPLTLESARPSHTSQYLCASSSLAGGPHEQFFGPGTRLTVL.

This clonotype was found a few times. The chain has TRBV10-3 and TRBJ2-7, with D perhaps matching TRBD1 (6 bases). The CDR3 is 18 residues long. Trimming left V 0 bases short and J 6 bases short, with 24 bases between. The germline V gene has CDR1 ENHRY and CDR2 SYGVKD. The CDR3 DNA reads TGTGCCATCAGTGAGTCGATTCGAGGTTACGGGACAAGTAGCGAGCAGTACTTC. Amino acids: CAISESIRGYGTSSEQYF.

V usage is TRBV7-9 and J usage is TRBJ1-5; 7 bases are shared with TRBD1. This CDR3 has 14 amino acids. CDR1 is SEHNR and CDR2 is FQNEAQ in the germline V gene (reference sequence). Trimming cost V 5 bases and J 5 bases; bases outside gene matches: 6. CDR3: CASSETGAHQPQHF. The CDR3 DNA sequence: TGTGCCAGCAGCGAAACAGGGGCGCATCAGCCCCAGCATTTT.

This chain links TRBV7-2 with TRBJ2-5, with TRBD1 matching 8 bases. CDR3 length equals 16 residues. V lost 8 bases and J lost 5; bases outside the gene matches: 16. Germline CDR1 SGHTA, CDR2 FQGNSA. CDR3 DNA: TGTGCCAGCTCCGGACAGGGAGCTTTCGGGGTCGAGACCCAGTACTTC. Translation: CASSGQGAFGVETQYF.

Turning to this clonotype: A read error may account for a junction end that differs from germline. The chain employs TRBV6-2 or TRBV6-3 and TRBJ1-5; D uncertain. In germline, CDR1 is MNHEY, CDR2 SVGEGT. The CDR3 consists of 17 residues. The CDR3 sequence: CASSYTRGRYSNLPQHF. The CDR3 nucleotides are TGTGCCAGCAGTTACACTAGAGGCCGTTATAGCAATCTGCCCCAGCATTTT.

This clonotype was counted at least ten times. One end of the junction does not line up with germline, which may come from a read error. The chain joins TRBV5-1 to TRBJ2-7; D ambiguous. CDR1 and CDR2 (germline): SGHRS, YFSETQ. The CDR3 length is 11 residues. The DNA for the CDR3 is TGTGCCAGCAGTCCAGGTTACGAGCAGTACTTC. The encoded protein is CASSPGYEQYF.

V and J are TRBV7-6 and TRBJ2-1, with 10 bases fitting TRBD1. The CDR3 extends over 15 amino acids. Germline CDR1 reads SGHVS; CDR2 reads FNYEAQ. V shed 5 bases and J 10 bases; nucleotides not matched to a gene: 11. In DNA form, the CDR3 reads TGTGCCAGCAGCATGCCGGGACAGGGGAATAACGAGCAGTTCTTC. It encodes CASSMPGQGNNEQFF. The full variable domain, completed using reference TRBV7-6 and TRBJ2-1, is GAGVSQSPRYKVTKRGQDVALRCDPISGHVSLYWYRQALGQGPEFLTYFNYEAQQDKSGLPNDRFSAERPEGSISTLTIQRTEQRDSAMYRCASSMPGQGNNEQFFGPGTRLTVL.

The chain carries TRBV10-3 and TRBJ2-1, with D possibly TRBD1 on 5 matching bases. Trimming took off 7 bases at V and 4 bases at J, with 11 bases between the two ends. From germline, CDR1 is ENHRY and CDR2 SYGVKD. The CDR3 contains 13 residues. The CDR3 DNA follows: TGTGCCATCACCGAGGACACGTACAATGAGCAGTTCTTC. It codes for CAITEDTYNEQFF.

This clonotype appeared a few times. The chain recombines TRBV20-1 with TRBJ2-4, with TRBD2 as a possible D gene (6 bases). V was shortened by 5 bases and J by 2 bases, with 19 bases between the two germline ends. Germline CDR1 reads DFQATT; CDR2 reads SNEGSKA (reference sequence). The CDR3 runs to 16 residues. CDR3 region: CSADPGTGGTKNIQYF. For the CDR3, the DNA is TGCAGTGCTGACCCAGGGACTGGCGGTACCAAAAACATTCAGTACTTC.

This chain links TRBV9 with TRBJ1-1; D unclear. The germline V and J ends were trimmed by 4 bases and 4 bases, with 11 bases remaining between them. Germline CDR1 SGDLS, CDR2 YYNGEE. CDR3 length: 13 amino acids. The CDR3 region has the DNA TGTGCCAGCAGCCAGTGGGTGAGCACTGAAGCTTTCTTT. This translates into CASSQWVSTEAFF. Supplemented by reference TRBV9 and TRBJ1-1, the full variable domain reads DSGVTQTPKHLITATGQRVTLRCSPRSGDLSVYWYQQSLDQGLQFLIQYYNGEERAKGNILERFSAQQFPDLHSELNLSSLELGDSALYFCASSQWVSTEAFFGQGTRLTVV.

The rearrangement joins TRBV5-5 to TRBJ2-7; the match to TRBD2 covers 7 bases. V trimming: 3 bases; J trimming: 4 bases; junction bases outside the gene matches: 7. Germline CDR1 SGHKS, CDR2 YYEKEE (reference sequence). There are 14 residues in the CDR3. CDR3 loop: CASSSYGGTYEQYF. The CDR3 region has the DNA TGTGCCAGCAGCTCGTACGGGGGGACTTACGAGCAGTACTTC.

The chain has TRBV29-1 and TRBJ2-1; the D gene is possibly TRBD2 (6 bases). In germline, CDR1 is SQVTM, CDR2 ANQGSEA. This CDR3 region has 11 residues. The V gene lost 5 bases and the J gene lost 6 bases, with 8 bases spanning the gap. The CDR3 here is CSVPTSNEQFF. Written as DNA, the CDR3 is TGCAGCGTTCCGACTAGCAATGAGCAGTTCTTC.